This TCR beta chain comes out of a study of vaccination effects on CD4 cells after COVID-19. The CDR3 extends over 14 amino acids. The germline V gene encodes CDR1 MGHDK and CDR2 SYGVNS. J lost 9 bases, V lost 8 bases, and 13 bases had no gene match. As regards this clone: Its target is unknown.

Study findings and constraints: Both infection-induced and vaccine-induced clones contracted markedly at late post-vaccination timepoints.

Profiling relied on immunoSEQ multiplex PCR, and the TCRdb table lists in-frame clones only, not all of them. The sample records 25,000 to 35,000 clones, around 80% being singletons. After expansion with viral peptide pools in the ViraFEST assay, antigen-specific CD4+ T cells were sequenced. Once cultured for nine to ten days, the cells underwent separation to obtain CD4+ T cells. Vaccine recipients, nucleocapsid antibody negative, had no prior SARS-CoV-2 infection. The receptor was isolated from a human donor who received a COVID-19 vaccine. The chain employs TRBV25-1 and TRBJ1-5; 7 nucleotides agree with TRBD1. Sequenced material: CD4+ T cells from PBMCs cultured with SARS-CoV-2 spike peptides, taken before COVID-19 vaccination. CDR3 sequence: CASGGTADQRPQHF. DNA for the CDR3: TGTGCCAGCGGTGGGACAGCGGATCAACGGCCCCAGCATTTT.